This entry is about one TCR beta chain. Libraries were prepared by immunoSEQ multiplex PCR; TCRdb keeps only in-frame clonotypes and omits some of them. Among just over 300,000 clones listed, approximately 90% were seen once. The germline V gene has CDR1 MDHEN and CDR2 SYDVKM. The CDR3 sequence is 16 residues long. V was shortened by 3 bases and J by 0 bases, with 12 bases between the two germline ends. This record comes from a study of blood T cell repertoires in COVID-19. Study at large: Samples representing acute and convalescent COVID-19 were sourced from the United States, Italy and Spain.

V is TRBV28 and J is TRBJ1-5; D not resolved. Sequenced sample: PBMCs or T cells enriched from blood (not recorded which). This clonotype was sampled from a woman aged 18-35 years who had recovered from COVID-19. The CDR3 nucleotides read TGTGCCAGCAGTTTCGCTCGGCGGAATAGCAATCAGCCCCAGCATTTT. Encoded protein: CASSFARRNSNQPQHF.